Sequencing of this T cell receptor beta chain was carried out in a study of response to subunit inactivated influenza vaccine. Points from the study as a whole: A suggestion made by the authors is that each seasonal influenza vaccination recruits few new T cells.

TCRdb independently ran MiXCR on the RT-PCR reads; one entry per CDR3 protein. The data hold a few hundred thousand distinct CDR3 sequences, with roughly 7.6% observed a single time. CDR1 and CDR2 from the germline V gene are DFQATT and SNEGSKA (reference sequence). The ends lost 4 bases at V and 2 bases at J; junction bases unmatched: 5. CDR3 length equals 14 residues. This clonotype showed up many times. Its antigen is as yet unknown. The chain combines TRBV20-1 with TRBJ2-5; 9 nucleotides line up with TRBD2. The clonotype was recovered from a man aged 50 to 75 who received an inactivated influenza vaccine. This sample comprised PBMCs from blood, obtained approximately 25 months after vaccination. This CDR3 is CSATIAGVQETQYF. The CDR3 nucleotides are TGCAGTGCTACTATAGCGGGAGTGCAAGAGACCCAGTACTTC.